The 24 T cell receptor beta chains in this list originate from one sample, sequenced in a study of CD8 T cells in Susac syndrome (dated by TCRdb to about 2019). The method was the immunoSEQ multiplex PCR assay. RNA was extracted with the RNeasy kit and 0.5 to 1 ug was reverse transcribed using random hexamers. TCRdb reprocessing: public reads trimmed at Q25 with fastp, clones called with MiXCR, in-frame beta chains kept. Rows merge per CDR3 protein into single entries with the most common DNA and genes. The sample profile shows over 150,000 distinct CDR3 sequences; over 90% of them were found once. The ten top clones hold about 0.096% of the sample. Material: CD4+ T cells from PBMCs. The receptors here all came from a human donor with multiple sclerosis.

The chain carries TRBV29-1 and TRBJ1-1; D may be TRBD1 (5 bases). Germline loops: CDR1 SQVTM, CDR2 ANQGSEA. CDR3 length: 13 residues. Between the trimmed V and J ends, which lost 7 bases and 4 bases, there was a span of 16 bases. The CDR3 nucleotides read TGCAGCGCCCTAGGGGTGAAGGGCACTGAAGCTTTCTTT. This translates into CSALGVKGTEAFF.

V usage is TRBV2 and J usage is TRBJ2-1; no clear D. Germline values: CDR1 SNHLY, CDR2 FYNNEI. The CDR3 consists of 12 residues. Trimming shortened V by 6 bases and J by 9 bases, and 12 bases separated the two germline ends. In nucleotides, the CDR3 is TGTGCCAGCAGCCCGGAGACTGTTGAGCAGTTCTTC. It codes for CASSPETVEQFF.

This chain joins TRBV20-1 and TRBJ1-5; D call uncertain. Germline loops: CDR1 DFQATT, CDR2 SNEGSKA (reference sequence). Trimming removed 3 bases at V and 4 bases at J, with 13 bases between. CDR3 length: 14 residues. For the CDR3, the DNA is TGCAGTGCTAGGGGCAGGTGGGATAATCAGCCCCAGCATTTT. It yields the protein CSARGRWDNQPQHF.

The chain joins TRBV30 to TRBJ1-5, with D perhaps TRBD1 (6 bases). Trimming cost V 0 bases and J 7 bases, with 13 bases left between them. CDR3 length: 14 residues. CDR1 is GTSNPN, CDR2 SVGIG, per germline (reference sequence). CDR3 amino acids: CAWSVGGQGQPQHF. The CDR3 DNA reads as TGTGCCTGGAGTGTTGGTGGGCAGGGGCAGCCCCAGCATTTT.

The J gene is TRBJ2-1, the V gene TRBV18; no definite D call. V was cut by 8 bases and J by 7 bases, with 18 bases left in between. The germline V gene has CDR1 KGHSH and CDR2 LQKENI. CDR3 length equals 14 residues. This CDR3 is CASTETSFSNEQFF. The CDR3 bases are TGTGCCAGCACGGAGACGTCTTTTTCGAATGAGCAGTTCTTC.

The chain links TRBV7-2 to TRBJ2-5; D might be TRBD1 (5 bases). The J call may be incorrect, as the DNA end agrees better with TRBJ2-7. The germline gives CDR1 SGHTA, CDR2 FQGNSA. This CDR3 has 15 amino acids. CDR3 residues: CASSLAGATPYEQYF. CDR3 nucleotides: TGTGCCAGCAGCTTAGCAGGGGCGACCCCTTACGAGCAGTACTTC.

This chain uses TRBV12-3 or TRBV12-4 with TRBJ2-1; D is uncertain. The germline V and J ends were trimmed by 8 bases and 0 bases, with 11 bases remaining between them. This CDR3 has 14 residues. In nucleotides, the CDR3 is TGTGCCAGCCGGCGCGCCAGCTCCTACAATGAGCAGTTCTTC. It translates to CASRRASSYNEQFF.

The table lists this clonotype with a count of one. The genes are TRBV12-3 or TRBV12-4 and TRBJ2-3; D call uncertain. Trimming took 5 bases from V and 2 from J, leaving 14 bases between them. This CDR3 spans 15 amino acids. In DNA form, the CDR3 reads TGTGCCAGCAGTCCCCACCGGAAGTTCACAGATACGCAGTATTTT. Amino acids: CASSPHRKFTDTQYF.

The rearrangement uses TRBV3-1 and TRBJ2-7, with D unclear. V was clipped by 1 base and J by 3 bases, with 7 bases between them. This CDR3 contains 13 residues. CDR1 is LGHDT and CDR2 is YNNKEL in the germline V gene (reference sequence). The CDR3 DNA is TGTGCCAGCAGCCAAGGCAGGCTCTACGAGCAGTACTTC. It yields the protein CASSQGRLYEQYF.

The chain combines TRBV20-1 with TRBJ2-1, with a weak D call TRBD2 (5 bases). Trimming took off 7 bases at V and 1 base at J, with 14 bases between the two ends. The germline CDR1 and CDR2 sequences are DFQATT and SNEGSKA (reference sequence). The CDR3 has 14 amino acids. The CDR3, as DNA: TGCAGTGTTGTGGGAAGCGGATCCTACAATGAGCAGTTCTTC. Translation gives CSVVGSGSYNEQFF.

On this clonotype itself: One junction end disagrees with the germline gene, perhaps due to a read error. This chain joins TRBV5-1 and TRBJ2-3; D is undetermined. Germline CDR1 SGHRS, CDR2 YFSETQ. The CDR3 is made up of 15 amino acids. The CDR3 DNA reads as TGCGCCAACAGCTTCCAGATTGACCACTCAGATACGCAGTATTTT. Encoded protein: CANSFQIDHSDTQYF.

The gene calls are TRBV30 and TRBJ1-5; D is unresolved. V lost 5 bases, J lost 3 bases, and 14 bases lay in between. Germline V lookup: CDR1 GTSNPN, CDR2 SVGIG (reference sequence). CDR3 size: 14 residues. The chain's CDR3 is CAWESGQTNQPQHF. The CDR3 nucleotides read TGTGCCTGGGAGAGCGGGCAGACCAATCAGCCCCAGCATTTT. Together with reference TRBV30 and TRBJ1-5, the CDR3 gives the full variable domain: SQTIHQWPATLVQPVGSPLSLECTVEGTSNPNLYWYRQAAGRGLQLLFYSVGIGQISSEVPQNLSASRPQDRQFILSSKKLLLSDSGFYLCAWESGQTNQPQHFGDGTRLSIL.

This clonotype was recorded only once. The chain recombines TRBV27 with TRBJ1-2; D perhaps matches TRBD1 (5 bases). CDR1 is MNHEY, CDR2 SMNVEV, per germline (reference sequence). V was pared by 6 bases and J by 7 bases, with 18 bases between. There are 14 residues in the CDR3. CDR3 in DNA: TGTGCCAGCAGGCTCGCCCAGGGTCATGGTGGCTACACCTTC. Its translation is CASRLAQGHGGYTF.

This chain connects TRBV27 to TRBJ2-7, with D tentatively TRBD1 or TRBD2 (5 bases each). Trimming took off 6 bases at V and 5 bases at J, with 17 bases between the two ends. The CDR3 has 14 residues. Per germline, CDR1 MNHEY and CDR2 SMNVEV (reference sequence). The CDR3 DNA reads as TGTGCCAGCAGGAATGTCGGGGCTGCAAACGAGCAGTACTTC. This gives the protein CASRNVGAANEQYF.

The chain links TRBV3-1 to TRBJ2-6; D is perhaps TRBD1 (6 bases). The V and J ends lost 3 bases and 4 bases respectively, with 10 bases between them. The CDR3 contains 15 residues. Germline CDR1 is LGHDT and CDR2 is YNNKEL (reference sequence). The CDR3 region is CASSHTGTGANVLTF. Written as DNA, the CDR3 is TGTGCCAGCAGCCATACAGGGACCGGGGCCAACGTCCTGACTTTC.

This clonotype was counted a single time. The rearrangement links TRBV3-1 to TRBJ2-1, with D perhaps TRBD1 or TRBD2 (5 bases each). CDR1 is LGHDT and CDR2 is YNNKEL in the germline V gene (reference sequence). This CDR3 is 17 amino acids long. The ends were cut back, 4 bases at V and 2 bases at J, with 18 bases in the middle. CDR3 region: CASSPSLWGMTYNEQFF. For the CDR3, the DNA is TGTGCCAGCAGCCCGTCCTTATGGGGGATGACCTACAATGAGCAGTTCTTC.

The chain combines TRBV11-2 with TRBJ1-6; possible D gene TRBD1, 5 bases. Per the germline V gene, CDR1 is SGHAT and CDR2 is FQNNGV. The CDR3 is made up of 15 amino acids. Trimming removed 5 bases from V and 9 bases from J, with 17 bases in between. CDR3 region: CASSQREGGGSPLHF. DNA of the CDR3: TGTGCCAGCAGCCAGAGGGAGGGCGGGGGTTCACCCCTCCACTTT.

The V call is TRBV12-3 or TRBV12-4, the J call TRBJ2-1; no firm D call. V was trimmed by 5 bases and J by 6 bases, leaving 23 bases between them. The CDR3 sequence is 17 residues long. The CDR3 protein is CASSPPLGTGSGNEQFF. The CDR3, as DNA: TGTGCCAGCAGTCCGCCACTTGGCACCGGGTCGGGCAATGAGCAGTTCTTC.

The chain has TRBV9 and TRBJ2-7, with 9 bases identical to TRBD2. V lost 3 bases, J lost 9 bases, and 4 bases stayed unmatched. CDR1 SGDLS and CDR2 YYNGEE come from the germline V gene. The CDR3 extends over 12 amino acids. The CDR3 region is CASSEGTSRQYF. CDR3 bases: TGTGCCAGCAGCGAGGGGACTAGCCGGCAGTACTTC.

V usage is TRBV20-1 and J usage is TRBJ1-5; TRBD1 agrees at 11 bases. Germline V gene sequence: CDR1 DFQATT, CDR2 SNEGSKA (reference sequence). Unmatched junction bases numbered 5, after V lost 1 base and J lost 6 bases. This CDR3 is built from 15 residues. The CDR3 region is CSARGGTGGTQPQHF. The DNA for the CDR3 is TGCAGTGCTAGAGGGGGGACAGGGGGGACTCAGCCCCAGCATTTT.

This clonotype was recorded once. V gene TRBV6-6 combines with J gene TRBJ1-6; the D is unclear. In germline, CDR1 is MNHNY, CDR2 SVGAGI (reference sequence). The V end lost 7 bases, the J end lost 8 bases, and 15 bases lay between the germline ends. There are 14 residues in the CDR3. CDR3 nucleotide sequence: TGTGCCAGCACCTCCCTCCGCCGGGATTCACCCCTCCACTTT. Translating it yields CASTSLRRDSPLHF.

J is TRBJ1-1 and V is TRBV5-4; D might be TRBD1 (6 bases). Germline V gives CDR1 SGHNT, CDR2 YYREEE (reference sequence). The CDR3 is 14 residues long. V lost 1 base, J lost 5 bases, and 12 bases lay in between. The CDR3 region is CASSLYLGGTEAFF. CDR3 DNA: TGTGCCAGCAGCTTGTACTTAGGGGGAACTGAAGCTTTCTTT.

The CDR3 region is CSVESLRGYTF. The DNA of the CDR3 is TGCAGCGTTGAGTCGCTGCGTGGCTACACCTTC. The V and J genes are TRBV29-1 and TRBJ1-2; D is unclear. This CDR3 comprises 11 residues. Trimming took 3 bases from V and 7 from J, leaving 9 bases between them. CDR1 and CDR2 from the germline V gene are SQVTM and ANQGSEA.

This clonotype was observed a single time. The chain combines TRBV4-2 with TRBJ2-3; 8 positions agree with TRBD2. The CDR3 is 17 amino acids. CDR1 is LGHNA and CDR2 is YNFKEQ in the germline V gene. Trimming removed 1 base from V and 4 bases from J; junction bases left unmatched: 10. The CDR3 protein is CASSQVVITGGPDTQYF. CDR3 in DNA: TGTGCCAGCAGCCAAGTTGTTATAACGGGGGGGCCAGATACGCAGTATTTT.